The clone carrying this T cell receptor beta chain turned up a few times. The antigen remains undetermined. TCR beta rearrangements were amplified from peripheral blood genomic DNA. This sample is drawn from a study of T cell repertoires in aging, cancer and after chemotherapy. The overall study: Patients with chronic lymphocytic leukemia were sampled before and after fludarabine- or bendamustine-based chemotherapy. Around 8.8 million TCR reads were in the whole dataset. Study results and limitations: In cancer patients, declining TCR diversity with age involved lost richness and lost evenness. Untreated cancer patients had significantly lower blood TCR diversity than age-matched healthy donors.

A mixed TRB-A/B primer pool amplified rearranged TRB by multiplex touch-down PCR. TCRdb independently ran MiXCR on the multiplex PCR reads; one entry per CDR3 protein. The data contain just under 5,500 distinct CDR3 sequences, 35% to 55% of them singletons. The clonotype comes from a human donor with a blood cancer. What was sequenced was blood.

In nucleotides, the CDR3 is TGTGCCAGCAGCGCACAAACAGGGGTTGAGCAGTTCTTC. Translation gives CASSAQTGVEQFF. This chain joins TRBV7-2 and TRBJ2-1; 7 nucleotides agree with TRBD1. V shed 5 bases and J 9 bases; nucleotides not matched to a gene: 7. This CDR3 has 13 amino acids. Germline CDR1 and CDR2: SGHTA and FQGNSA.